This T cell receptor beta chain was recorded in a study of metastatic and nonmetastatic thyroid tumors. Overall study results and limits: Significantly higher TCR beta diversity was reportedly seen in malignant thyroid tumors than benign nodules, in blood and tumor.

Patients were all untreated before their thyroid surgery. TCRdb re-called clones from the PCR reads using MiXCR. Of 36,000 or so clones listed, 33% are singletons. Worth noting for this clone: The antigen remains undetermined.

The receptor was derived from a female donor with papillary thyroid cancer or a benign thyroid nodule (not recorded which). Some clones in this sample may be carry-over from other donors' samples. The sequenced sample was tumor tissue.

The CDR3 spells CASSQGTGGNTIYF. The CDR3 region has the DNA TGTGCCAGCAGCCAAGGGACAGGTGGAAACACCATATATTTT. The chain combines TRBV5-4 with TRBJ1-3; 8 bases match TRBD1. With V trimmed by 4 bases and J by 3 bases, 3 bases remained unmatched. Looked up from germline, CDR1 is SGHNT and CDR2 is YYREEE (reference sequence). The CDR3 has 14 residues.